These T cell receptor beta chains were read from a single sample in a study of blood T cells in healthy people across ages. TCRdb passed the 5' RACE reads through MiXCR, listing each CDR3 protein once. The table includes around 800,000 distinct CDR3 sequences, around 45% detected once. Sequencing was done on a sample of blood. The receptors derive from an elderly man in good health. Both conserved end residues are trimmed from each CDR3.

TRBJ1-4,TRBV15,ATSSFRGDNEKLF
TRBJ2-6,TRBV4-3,ASSLNGIGLGANVLT
TRBJ1-2,TRBV28,ASSAIRGYGYT
TRBJ2-1,TRBV20-1,SARPTSGELGEQF
-,TRBV5-1,ASSLTAGGETQY
TRBJ1-1,TRBV7-8,ASSFLQGGAEAF
TRBJ1-2,TRBV27,ASSIRRGFNYGYT
TRBJ2-3,TRBV7-2,ASSGDTQY
TRBJ1-2,TRBV10-3,AISDVDRDAYGYT
TRBJ2-7,TRBV28,ASSLGGMVGEQY
TRBJ2-2,TRBV29-1,SVPSRTGHTGELF
TRBJ2-1,TRBV20-1,SATVDGRAYNEQF
TRBJ1-5,TRBV20-1,SGRRGPSNQPQH
TRBJ2-4,TRBV15,ATSSLTDIQY
TRBJ1-2,TRBV7-9,ASSLGEGDGYT
TRBJ2-7,TRBV29-1,SVEKTSGTYEQY
-,TRBV12-3/TRBV12-4,ASSVPGGQETQY
TRBJ2-7,TRBV5-1,ASSLAPEAYEQY
TRBJ2-5,TRBV28,ASSGGLAGTETQY
-,TRBV2,ASSAGTLAKNIQY
-,TRBV20-1,SARGGPAYNEQY
TRBJ2-1,TRBV5-1,ASSTGTGSSYNEQF
TRBJ2-5,TRBV2,ASSEQGQRSETQY